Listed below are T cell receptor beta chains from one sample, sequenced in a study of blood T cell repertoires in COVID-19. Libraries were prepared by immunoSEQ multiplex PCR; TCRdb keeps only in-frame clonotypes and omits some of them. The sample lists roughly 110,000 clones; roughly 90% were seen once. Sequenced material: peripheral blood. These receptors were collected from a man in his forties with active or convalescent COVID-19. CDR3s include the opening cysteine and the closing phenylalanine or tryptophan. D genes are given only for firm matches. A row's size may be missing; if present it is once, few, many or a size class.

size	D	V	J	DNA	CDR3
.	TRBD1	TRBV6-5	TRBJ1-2	TGTGCCAGCACCGCACAGGGGTACTATGGCTACACCTTC	CASTAQGYYGYTF
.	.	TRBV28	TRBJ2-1	TGTGCCAGCAGAGGGGTTTGGGATTTGAGCTCCTACAATGAGCAGTTCTTC	CASRGVWDLSSYNEQFF
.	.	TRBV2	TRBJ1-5	TGTGCCAGCAGTGACGGAGGCGGTCAGCCCCAGCATTTT	CASSDGGGQPQHF
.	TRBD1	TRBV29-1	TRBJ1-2	TGCAGCGTCCAAGGACAGGGGGGAGGCTACACCTTC	CSVQGQGGGYTF
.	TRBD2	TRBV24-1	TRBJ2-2	TGTGCCACCGCCCCAGCAAGCGGGGTGGCCGGGGAGCTGTTTTTT	CATAPASGVAGELFF
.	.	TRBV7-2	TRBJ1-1	TGTGCCAGCAGCTTAACGGATGGGGGGGCCACTGAAGCTTTCTTT	CASSLTDGGATEAFF
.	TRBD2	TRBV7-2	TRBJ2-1	TGTGCCAGCAGCTTAGGTGCGGGAGGGCAATACAATGAGCAGTTCTTC	CASSLGAGGQYNEQFF
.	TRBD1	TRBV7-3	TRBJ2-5	TGTGCCAGCAGCTTAACCGGACAGGGGTCACAAGAGACCCAGTACTTC	CASSLTGQGSQETQYF
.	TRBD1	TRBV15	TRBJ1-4	TGTGCCACCAGGGAGGACAGGACAACTAATGAAAAACTGTTTTTT	CATREDRTTNEKLFF
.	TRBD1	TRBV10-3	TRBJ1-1	TGTGCCATCAGTGATGCGGGACAGGGGGGAACTGAAGCTTTCTTT	CAISDAGQGGTEAFF
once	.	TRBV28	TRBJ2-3	TGTGCCAGCAGTCATTGGACAGCTAGCACAGATACGCAGTATTTT	CASSHWTASTDTQYF
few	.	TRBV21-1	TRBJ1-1	TGTGCCAGCAGCAAACTCCCACATCGAGAAGCTTTCTTT	CASSKLPHREAFF
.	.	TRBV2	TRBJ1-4	TGTGCCAGCACGACCGCTACAGGGTTTGAAAAACTGTTTTTT	CASTTATGFEKLFF
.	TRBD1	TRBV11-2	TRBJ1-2	TGTGCCAGCAGACCCGACAGGGGATACTATGGCTACACCTTC	CASRPDRGYYGYTF
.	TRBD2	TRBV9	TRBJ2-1	TGTGCCAGCAGCGTAGAACCAGCGGGAGTGTCCTACAATGAGCAGTTCTTC	CASSVEPAGVSYNEQFF
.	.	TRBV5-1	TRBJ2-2	TGCGCCAGCAGCTTGAGGGGCGCGAACACCGGGGAGCTGTTTTTT	CASSLRGANTGELFF
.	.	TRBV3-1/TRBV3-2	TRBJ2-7	TGTGCCAGCAGCCGCTATACACGGGGCTACGAGCAGTACTTC	CASSRYTRGYEQYF
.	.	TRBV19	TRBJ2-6	TGTGCCAGTAGTATACAGGGCTCTGGGGCCAACGTCCTGACTTTC	CASSIQGSGANVLTF
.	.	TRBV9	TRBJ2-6	TGTGCCAGCAGCGTAAGGACAGCTGGGGCCAACGTCCTGACTTTC	CASSVRTAGANVLTF
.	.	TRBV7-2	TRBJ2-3	TGTGCCAGCAGCATCAGCGGCACAGATACGCAGTATTTT	CASSISGTDTQYF
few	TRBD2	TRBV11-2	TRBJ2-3	TGTGCCAGCAGCCCTCTAGCGGTTAGCACAGATACGCAGTATTTT	CASSPLAVSTDTQYF
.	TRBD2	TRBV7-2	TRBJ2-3	TGTGCCAGCAGCTTAGCTAGCGGGAGGGCCACAGATACGCAGTATTTT	CASSLASGRATDTQYF
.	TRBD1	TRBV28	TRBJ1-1	TGTGCCAGCAGAACAGGGGGTCTCAACACTGAAGCTTTCTTT	CASRTGGLNTEAFF
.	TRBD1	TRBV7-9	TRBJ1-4	TGTGCCAGCTCAAAAAAAGGCGCAGGGGGCGAGGAAAAACTGTTTTTT	CASSKKGAGGEEKLFF
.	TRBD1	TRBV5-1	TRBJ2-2	TGCGCCAGCAGCGGACAGGGGGCTAACACCGGGGAGCTGTTTTTT	CASSGQGANTGELFF
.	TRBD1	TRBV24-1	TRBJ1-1	TGTGCCACCAGTGATTTGTTAGAGGGGGCGCGGCATGGTGAAGCTTTCTTT	CATSDLLEGARHGEAFF
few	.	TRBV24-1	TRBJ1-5	TGTGCCACCAGTGATTTGAGCGGTAATCAGCCCCAGCATTTT	CATSDLSGNQPQHF
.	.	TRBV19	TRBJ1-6	TGTGCCAGTAGTATGGGACTAGGGGGACGATCGGGTTCACCCCTCCACTTT	CASSMGLGGRSGSPLHF
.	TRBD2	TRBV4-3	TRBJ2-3	TGCGCCAGCAGCCAAGGGAGCGGGGGCACAGATACGCAGTATTTT	CASSQGSGGTDTQYF
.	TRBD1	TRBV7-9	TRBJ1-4	TGTGCCAGCAGCCGGACAGGGGTTAATGAAAAACTGTTTTTT	CASSRTGVNEKLFF
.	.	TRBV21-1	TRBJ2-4	TGTGCCACTGGGCAGGGAAGGGACAAAAACATTCAGTACTTC	CATGQGRDKNIQYF
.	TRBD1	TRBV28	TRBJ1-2	TGTGCCACACCTACCGGGACAGGGGCTGTGGGCTACACCTTC	CATPTGTGAVGYTF
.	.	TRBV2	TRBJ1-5	TGTGCCACGACAGGCTCCGGGAGCAATCAGCCCCAGCATTTT	CATTGSGSNQPQHF
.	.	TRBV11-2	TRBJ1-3	TGTGCCAGCAGCTTAGGCGTTACTGGAAACACCATATATTTT	CASSLGVTGNTIYF
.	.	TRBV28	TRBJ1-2	TGTGCCAGCAGCTGGGCGGGAGGGATACGCGATGGCTACACCTTC	CASSWAGGIRDGYTF
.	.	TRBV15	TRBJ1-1	TGTGCCACCAGCAGAGTCACCGGGGGAGCTTTCTTT	CATSRVTGGAFF
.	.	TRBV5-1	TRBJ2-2	TGCGCCAGCAGTTCCATGTTCCGGGATTCAAAAGGGGAGCTGTTTTTT	CASSSMFRDSKGELFF
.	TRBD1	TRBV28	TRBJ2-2	TGTGCCAGCGAACCCGGGACAGCCACCGGGGAGCTGTTTTTT	CASEPGTATGELFF
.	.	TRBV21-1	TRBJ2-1	TGTGCCAGCAGCCCCCGGGATAAGTCTTACAATGAGCAGTTCTTC	CASSPRDKSYNEQFF
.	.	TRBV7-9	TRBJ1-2	TGTGCCAGCAGCTTAGCGCTAATGGGCAGGGCCATTTCTAACTATGGCTACACCTTC	CASSLALMGRAISNYGYTF
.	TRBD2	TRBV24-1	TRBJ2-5	TGTGCCACCAAGGGACTAGCGGGAGGAGTCGACCAAGAGACCCAGTACTTC	CATKGLAGGVDQETQYF
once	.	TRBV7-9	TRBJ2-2	TGTGCCAGCAGCTTAGATTATACCACAGCCCCGAACACCGGGGAGCTGTTTTTT	CASSLDYTTAPNTGELFF
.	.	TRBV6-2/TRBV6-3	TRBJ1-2	TGTGCCAGCAGTTACTCTGTGGCAGGGGATGGCTACACCTTC	CASSYSVAGDGYTF
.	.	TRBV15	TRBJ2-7	TGTGCCACCAGCAGATCATTACAGGGACCCGAGCAGTACTTC	CATSRSLQGPEQYF
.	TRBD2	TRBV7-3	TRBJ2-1	TGTGCCAGCAGCCCTGGGACTAGCTACAATGAGCAGTTCTTC	CASSPGTSYNEQFF
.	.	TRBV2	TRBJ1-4	TGTGCCAGCAGTGACGGAGGAGAAAAACTGTTTTTT	CASSDGGEKLFF
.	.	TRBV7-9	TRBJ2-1	TGTGCCAGCAGCTTATTAGCGAACAATGAGCAGTTCTTC	CASSLLANNEQFF
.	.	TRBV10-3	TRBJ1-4	TGTGCCACGTCGACAGGTATGGATGAAAAACTGTTTTTT	CATSTGMDEKLFF
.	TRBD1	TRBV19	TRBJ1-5	TGTGCCAGTAGCAGAGGGACAGTTAGCAATCAGCCCCAGCATTTT	CASSRGTVSNQPQHF
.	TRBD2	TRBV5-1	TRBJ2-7	TGCGCCAGCAGCCCTGGGACTAGCGGATACTCCTACGAGCAGTACTTC	CASSPGTSGYSYEQYF
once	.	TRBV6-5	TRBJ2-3	TGTGCCAGCAGTTACGGTGGCGGCAGCACAGATACGCAGTATTTT	CASSYGGGSTDTQYF